Listed below are T cell receptor beta chains from one sample, sequenced in a study of sequential checkpoint blockade in melanoma. Generated by immunoSEQ multiplex PCR, the TCRdb table keeps only in-frame clones and is missing some. This table holds over 9,500 clones, 60% to 80% found once. Here the sequenced sample was CD8+ T cells sorted from blood (inferred from file names), taken from a patient given nivolumab and ipilimumab in sequence. The receptors derive from a human donor with melanoma. Both conserved end residues are part of each CDR3. The D gene is left open where the match is weak. The listing skips clone size in some rows; elsewhere it reads once, few, many or a size class.

V: TRBV7-2; J: TRBJ2-1; size: .; D: TRBD2; CDR3: CASSLISMSWAGGRNEQFF; DNA: TGTGCCAGCAGCTTAATTTCTATGTCTTGGGCGGGAGGTAGGAATGAGCAGTTCTTC
V: TRBV9; J: TRBJ2-1; size: .; D: TRBD2; CDR3: CASSGLAGGPGNEQFF; DNA: TGTGCCAGCAGCGGACTAGCGGGAGGGCCGGGCAATGAGCAGTTCTTC
V: TRBV2; J: TRBJ2-7; size: .; D: TRBD1; CDR3: CASSDGTVTYEQYF; DNA: TGTGCCAGCAGTGATGGGACAGTTACCTACGAGCAGTACTTC
V: TRBV6-4; J: TRBJ2-1; size: .; D: TRBD2; CDR3: CASSGTSEDEQFF; DNA: TGTGCCAGCAGTGGGACTAGTGAGGATGAGCAGTTCTTC
V: TRBV7-8; J: TRBJ2-5; size: .; D: .; CDR3: CASSLGQGGTQYF; DNA: TGTGCCAGCAGCTTAGGCCAGGGGGGGACCCAGTACTTC
V: TRBV9; J: TRBJ1-6; size: .; D: TRBD1; CDR3: CASSAPTGQINSPLHF; DNA: TGTGCCAGCAGCGCACCCACGGGACAGATCAATTCACCCCTCCACTTT
V: TRBV27; J: TRBJ2-7; size: .; D: TRBD1; CDR3: CASSQQGPYSYEQYF; DNA: TGTGCCAGCAGTCAACAGGGGCCTTACTCCTACGAGCAGTACTTC
V: TRBV7-9; J: TRBJ2-1; size: few; D: .; CDR3: CASSLIPPGNEQFF; DNA: TGTGCCAGCAGCTTAATCCCACCGGGGAATGAGCAGTTCTTC
V: TRBV11-2; J: TRBJ1-2; size: once; D: .; CDR3: CASSLDMAGGNNYGYTF; DNA: TGTGCCAGCAGCTTAGATATGGCGGGGGGCAACAACTATGGCTACACCTTC
V: TRBV21-1; J: TRBJ2-7; size: few; D: .; CDR3: CASPTGECFYEQYF; DNA: TGTGCCAGCCCGACAGGGGAATGTTTCTACGAGCAGTACTTC
V: TRBV19; J: TRBJ2-1; size: .; D: .; CDR3: CATANNEQFF; DNA: TGTGCCACCGCTAACAATGAGCAGTTCTTC
V: TRBV7-9; J: TRBJ2-7; size: .; D: TRBD1; CDR3: CASSGQVHEQYF; DNA: TGTGCCAGCAGCGGACAGGTCCACGAGCAGTACTTC
V: TRBV9; J: TRBJ2-4; size: .; D: TRBD2; CDR3: CASSVGGANIQYF; DNA: TGTGCCAGCAGCGTGGGAGGGGCCAACATTCAGTACTTC
V: TRBV25-1; J: TRBJ1-1; size: .; D: .; CDR3: CASRGARTEAFF; DNA: TGTGCCAGCAGGGGGGCGCGAACTGAAGCTTTCTTT